This T cell receptor (beta chain) appears in the sequencing data of a study of T-cell reconstitution after alpha-beta-depleted transplantation in children. TCRbeta library preparation incorporated unique molecular identifiers. In TCRdb, the PCR reads were re-called with MiXCR into one record per CDR3 protein. This table has some 400,000 distinct CDR3 sequences, around 20% appearing once. This clonotype occurred many times. The CDR3 contains 16 residues. Trimming stripped 1 base from V and 2 bases from J, with 16 bases between. The germline V gene has CDR1 DFQATT and CDR2 SNEGSKA (reference sequence). The specimen was PBMCs from the stem cell graft donor, collected from the stem cell graft. The source is a human donor who donated a stem cell graft to a child with acute myeloid leukemia. The V call is TRBV20-1, the J call TRBJ2-3; TRBD1 is a possible D gene (5 bases). The CDR3 protein is CSARGYGAVNTDTQYF. In nucleotides, the CDR3 is TGCAGTGCTAGAGGTTATGGGGCGGTGAACACAGATACGCAGTATTTT.